Each of the 21 T cell receptor beta chains below was sequenced from the same sample in a study of monozygotic twins with inflammatory bowel disease. After re-calling the 5' RACE reads, TCRdb lists one entry per CDR3 protein, DNA absent. Found here are 110,000 to 150,000 distinct CDR3 sequences; the top ten clones hold more than 0.95%. Sequences were obtained from blood. Receptors originate from a human donor with ulcerative colitis or Crohn's disease, or a healthy co-twin of an affected twin (not recorded which).

The chain uses TRBV28 and TRBJ1-1; the TCRdb D gene call, TRBD1, has no DNA to confirm it. This CDR3 has 16 amino acids. CDR1 is MDHEN, CDR2 SYDVKM, per germline. CDR3 amino acids: CASSFNSGGLGTEAFF.

The J gene is TRBJ2-1, the V gene TRBV12-3 or TRBV12-4; the TCRdb D gene call, TRBD2, has no DNA to confirm it. The CDR3 extends over 17 amino acids. CDR3 region: CASSLELGTSGSGEQFF.

V usage is TRBV5-6 and J usage is TRBJ1-1. The CDR3 runs 14 residues. CDR1 and CDR2 (germline): SGHDT, YYEEEE. The chain's CDR3 is CASSLRLGNTEAFF.

This chain joins TRBV5-4 and TRBJ2-7; TCRdb names TRBD1, which stays unverified in the absence of DNA. Germline V gene sequence: CDR1 SGHNT, CDR2 YYREEE (reference sequence). This CDR3 is 15 amino acids long. The CDR3 region is CASSFDSALSYEQYF.

This chain links TRBV9 with TRBJ2-1; the TCRdb call, TRBD2, lacks DNA for checking. CDR1 and CDR2 from the germline V gene are SGDLS and YYNGEE. The CDR3 loop spans 15 amino acids. The chain's CDR3 is CASSVVLADINEQFF. The variable domain in full, completed from reference TRBV9 and TRBJ2-1, reads DSGVTQTPKHLITATGQRVTLRCSPRSGDLSVYWYQQSLDQGLQFLIQYYNGEERAKGNILERFSAQQFPDLHSELNLSSLELGDSALYFCASSVVLADINEQFFGPGTRLTVL.

The chain combines TRBV7-2 with TRBJ1-5. Germline loops: CDR1 SGHTA, CDR2 FQGNSA. The CDR3 spans 15 residues. CDR3 sequence reads: CASSLRQLGNQPQHF.

The rearrangement joins TRBV14 to TRBJ2-2; TCRdb's D call, TRBD1, is unchecked because there is no DNA. The CDR3 spans 14 residues. Germline CDR1 reads SGHDN; CDR2 reads FVKESK. The chain's CDR3 is CASSRYQGIGELFF.

The chain joins TRBV29-1 to TRBJ2-1; lacking DNA, the TRBD2 call made by TCRdb goes unchecked. CDR3 size: 15 residues. The germline CDR1 and CDR2 sequences are SQVTM and ANQGSEA. CDR3 in amino acids: CSVEDPASGRDEQFF.

The genes are TRBV20-1 and TRBJ1-1. The CDR3 is 13 residues long. Germline loops: CDR1 DFQATT, CDR2 SNEGSKA (reference sequence). The CDR3 protein is CSARSNRNTEAFF.

The chain carries TRBV7-3 and TRBJ2-3; the D gene TCRdb calls, TRBD1, cannot be checked with no DNA. Per germline, CDR1 SGHTA and CDR2 FQGTGA. CDR3 size: 14 residues. The CDR3 protein is CASSRIGGTDTQYF.

The chain joins TRBV20-1 to TRBJ1-1; no DNA is available, so the TRBD1 call from TCRdb remains unchecked. There are 12 residues in the CDR3. CDR1 is DFQATT and CDR2 is SNEGSKA in the germline V gene (reference sequence). The CDR3 protein is CSARVTDSRAFF.

The V gene is TRBV5-1, the J gene TRBJ2-3; the D gene TCRdb calls, TRBD1, cannot be checked with no DNA. The germline gives CDR1 SGHRS, CDR2 YFSETQ. There are 15 residues in the CDR3. CDR3 sequence reads: CASSLPGAAGDTQYF.

The V and J genes are TRBV5-1 and TRBJ2-7; TCRdb designates TRBD2, a call that cannot be tested without DNA. CDR1 and CDR2 from the germline V gene are SGHRS and YFSETQ. CDR3 length equals 14 residues. The CDR3 protein is CASSFYQGTSEQYF. Drawing the rest from reference TRBV5-1 and TRBJ2-7, the complete variable domain is KAGVTQTPRYLIKTRGQQVTLSCSPISGHRSVSWYQQTPGQGLQFLFEYFSETQRNKGNFPGRFSGRQFSNSRSEMNVSTLELGDSALYLCASSFYQGTSEQYFGPGTRLTVT.

The rearrangement joins TRBV28 to TRBJ2-1; TCRdb's D call of TRBD1 is untestable without DNA. CDR1 and CDR2 from the germline V gene are MDHEN and SYDVKM. The CDR3 runs 16 residues. The CDR3 is CASSSPGPEAYNEQFF.

The chain joins TRBV10-2 to TRBJ2-7; TCRdb selects TRBD2, and the lack of DNA leaves this call unchecked. This CDR3 is built from 15 residues. The germline gives CDR1 WSHSY, CDR2 SAAADI. CDR3 region: CASRDSGSFSYEQYF.

J is TRBJ1-2 and V is TRBV3-1. This CDR3 is built from 12 residues. Germline values: CDR1 LGHDT, CDR2 YNNKEL (reference sequence). The CDR3 spells CASSRFEGGYTF.

The V and J genes are TRBV28 and TRBJ2-3; the TRBD2 assignment by TCRdb is unverifiable without DNA. CDR1 MDHEN and CDR2 SYDVKM come from the germline V gene. CDR3 length equals 14 residues. CDR3 sequence reads: CASRGGVGTDTQYF.

J is TRBJ2-7 and V is TRBV9. The CDR3 contains 12 residues. Per germline, CDR1 SGDLS and CDR2 YYNGEE. The CDR3 loop reads CASSAGTYEQYF. Full variable domain (outside the CDR3, taken from reference TRBV9 and TRBJ2-7): DSGVTQTPKHLITATGQRVTLRCSPRSGDLSVYWYQQSLDQGLQFLIQYYNGEERAKGNILERFSAQQFPDLHSELNLSSLELGDSALYFCASSAGTYEQYFGPGTRLTVT.

The genes are TRBV19 and TRBJ1-5; TCRdb lists TRBD1, though no DNA is available to test this call. This CDR3 spans 15 amino acids. Looked up from germline, CDR1 is LNHDA and CDR2 is SQIVND (reference sequence). The CDR3 protein is CASSLGTAGNQPQHF.

The V and J genes are TRBV28 and TRBJ2-5; TCRdb gives TRBD1 as the D gene, but with no DNA this cannot be confirmed. The CDR3 is 19 amino acids. Germline CDR1 is MDHEN and CDR2 is SYDVKM. The CDR3 loop reads CASSLELDSSAGGKETQYF.

The chain carries TRBV7-2 and TRBJ1-5. This CDR3 comprises 16 residues. Germline loops: CDR1 SGHTA, CDR2 FQGNSA. CDR3 in amino acids: CASSSMARNSNQPQHF. Drawing the rest from reference TRBV7-2 and TRBJ1-5, the complete variable domain is GAGVSQSPSNKVTEKGKDVELRCDPISGHTALYWYRQSLGQGLEFLIYFQGNSAPDKSGLPSDRFSAERTGGSVSTLTIQRTQQEDSAVYLCASSSMARNSNQPQHFGDGTRLSIL.